A single sample is the source of the 23 T cell receptor beta chains below, sequenced in a study of blood T cell repertoires in COVID-19. Measured with immunoSEQ multiplex PCR; TCRdb has only the in-frame clones, and not every one. Of 250,000 to 350,000 clones listed, more than 75% are singletons. What was sequenced was PBMCs or T cells enriched from blood (not recorded which). These receptors came from a woman under 30 who had recovered from COVID-19.

The rearrangement joins TRBV7-9 to TRBJ2-7; a weak D match, TRBD2 (5 bases). CDR3 size: 15 residues. V gave up 0 bases and J gave up 6 bases, with 15 bases separating them. Germline assignment: CDR1 SEHNR and CDR2 FQNEAQ (reference sequence). The CDR3 nucleotides read TGTGCCAGCAGCTTAGCGGCACGCACTCGGGGCGAGCAGTACTTC. Its protein is CASSLAARTRGEQYF.

This chain uses TRBV2 with TRBJ1-5; D gene unclear. The CDR3 spans 15 residues. Germline CDR1 is SNHLY and CDR2 is FYNNEI. The V end lost 4 bases, the J end lost 0 bases, and 10 bases lay between the germline ends. In nucleotides, the CDR3 is TGTGCCAGCAGTGTCGAACAAAATAGCAATCAGCCCCAGCATTTT. This codes for CASSVEQNSNQPQHF. The full variable domain, with the rest looked up from reference TRBV2 and TRBJ1-5, is EPEVTQTPSHQVTQMGQEVILRCVPISNHLYFYWYRQILGQKVEFLVSFYNNEISEKSEIFDDQFSVERPDGSNFTLKIRSTKLEDSAMYFCASSVEQNSNQPQHFGDGTRLSIL.

This chain uses TRBV3-1 (or the pseudogene TRBV3-2) with TRBJ1-1; TRBD1 might be the D (6 bases). The CDR3 spans 13 residues. Germline assignment: CDR1 LGHDT and CDR2 YNNKEL (reference sequence). The germline V and J ends were trimmed by 5 bases and 5 bases, with 12 bases remaining between them. This CDR3 is CASSSGGHTEAFF. CDR3 DNA sequence: TGTGCCAGCAGCTCCGGGGGGCATACTGAAGCTTTCTTT.

The rearrangement uses TRBV2 and TRBJ1-5; D unresolved. The CDR3 extends over 15 amino acids. The V end lost 2 bases, the J end lost 1 base, and 9 bases lay between the germline ends. From germline, CDR1 is SNHLY and CDR2 FYNNEI. The CDR3 region is CASSEYGSSNQPQHF. DNA for the CDR3: TGTGCCAGCAGTGAATATGGGAGCAGCAATCAGCCCCAGCATTTT.

This sequence joins TRBV5-6 and TRBJ1-1, with TRBD1 matching 9 bases. Germline assignment: CDR1 SGHDT and CDR2 YYEEEE. There are 17 residues in the CDR3. The ends lost 4 bases at V and 5 bases at J; junction bases unmatched: 15. As DNA, the CDR3 is TGTGCCAGCAGCCCCGCCGCCGGGACAGGGAGTGTTACTGAAGCTTTCTTT. Amino acids: CASSPAAGTGSVTEAFF. Supplemented by reference TRBV5-6 and TRBJ1-1, the full variable domain reads DAGVTQSPTHLIKTRGQQVTLRCSPKSGHDTVSWYQQALGQGPQFIFQYYEEEERQRGNFPDRFSGHQFPNYSSELNVNALLLGDSALYLCASSPAAGTGSVTEAFFGQGTRLTVV.

The V and J genes are TRBV9 and TRBJ2-3, with 10 bases lining up with TRBD2. The CDR3 has 18 residues. With 4 bases clipped from V and 6 bases from J, the junction kept 17 bases outside the gene matches. Germline CDR1 reads SGDLS; CDR2 reads YYNGEE. CDR3 nucleotide sequence: TGTGCCAGCAGCACTCACCCTAGCGGGAGTACGGGAATTGATACGCAGTATTTT. It encodes CASSTHPSGSTGIDTQYF. Drawing the rest from reference TRBV9 and TRBJ2-3, the complete variable domain is DSGVTQTPKHLITATGQRVTLRCSPRSGDLSVYWYQQSLDQGLQFLIQYYNGEERAKGNILERFSAQQFPDLHSELNLSSLELGDSALYFCASSTHPSGSTGIDTQYFGPGTRLTVL.

In its sample, this clone was seen a few times. For the CDR3, the DNA is TGTGCCAGCAGTGTACAGGGTCCTGGAGACTACGAGCAGTACTTC. Translated, it gives CASSVQGPGDYEQYF. The chain employs TRBV25-1 and TRBJ2-7; possibly TRBD1 for D (6 bases). Looked up from germline, CDR1 is MGHDK and CDR2 is SYGVNS. V was shortened by 4 bases and J by 3 bases, with 16 bases between the two germline ends. The CDR3 length is 15 residues.

The V and J genes are TRBV25-1 and TRBJ1-4; D remains ambiguous. V gave up 6 bases and J gave up 8 bases, with 10 bases separating them. Germline V gives CDR1 MGHDK, CDR2 SYGVNS. This CDR3 has 12 residues. The CDR3 protein is CASRRGLEKLFF. In DNA, the CDR3 is TGTGCCAGCAGACGGGGTTTAGAAAAACTGTTTTTT.

V usage is TRBV7-9 and J usage is TRBJ2-7; 10 nucleotides match TRBD2. The CDR3 spans 17 residues. Germline-derived CDR1 and CDR2 are SEHNR and FQNEAQ (reference sequence). The junction had 11 bases not matched to a gene; V was cut back by 1 base and J by 5 bases. The CDR3 loop reads CASSLGVAGGSRNEQYF. The CDR3 DNA is TGTGCCAGCAGCTTAGGGGTAGCGGGGGGCTCTAGGAACGAGCAGTACTTC.

This chain links TRBV6-5 with TRBJ2-7; 7 bases map to TRBD2. CDR3 size: 14 residues. The J segment lost 4 bases and the V segment lost 0 bases, leaving 3 bases of the junction unmatched. CDR1 MNHEY and CDR2 SVGAGI come from the germline V gene. CDR3 loop: CASSYSLAVYEQYF. The CDR3, as DNA: TGTGCCAGCAGTTACTCTCTAGCGGTGTACGAGCAGTACTTC.

In its sample, this clone was seen once. This chain uses TRBV18 with TRBJ1-2; 8 nucleotides align to TRBD1. This CDR3 contains 15 residues. Germline CDR1 KGHSH, CDR2 LQKENI. J gave up 2 bases and V 8 bases, and 10 bases lay outside the gene matches. The CDR3: CASQRPGQENYGYTF. In DNA form, the CDR3 reads TGTGCCAGCCAACGTCCGGGACAGGAGAACTATGGCTACACCTTC.

The chain joins TRBV4-2 to TRBJ1-2; D is unclear. The ends were cut back, 2 bases at V and 4 bases at J, with 5 bases in the middle. CDR1 LGHNA and CDR2 YNFKEQ come from the germline V gene. The CDR3 is made up of 12 amino acids. DNA for the CDR3: TGTGCCAGCAGCCAATCTCCCTATGGCTACACCTTC. This translates into CASSQSPYGYTF.

The chain carries TRBV6-4 and TRBJ2-3, with 9 bases aligning to TRBD2. With 5 bases clipped from V and 2 bases from J, the junction kept 5 bases outside the gene matches. The germline V gene encodes CDR1 MRHNA and CDR2 SNTAGT. The CDR3 runs to 15 residues. The DNA of the CDR3 is TGTGCCAGCAGTTCAGCGGGGGGACTCACAGATACGCAGTATTTT. Protein: CASSSAGGLTDTQYF.

This chain joins TRBV4-1 and TRBJ1-4; D not resolved. The CDR3 is 14 residues long. V was cut by 8 bases and J by 4 bases, with 14 bases left in between. Germline values: CDR1 MGHRA, CDR2 YSYEKL. The CDR3 loop reads CASAQGTDNEKLFF. Here the CDR3 DNA reads TGCGCCAGCGCCCAAGGCACTGATAATGAAAAACTGTTTTTT.

The chain recombines TRBV6-2 or TRBV6-3 with TRBJ2-7; 7 bases line up with TRBD1. The V gene end was trimmed by 4 bases and the J gene end by 4 bases; junction bases not matched to a gene: 7. The CDR3 loop spans 14 amino acids. CDR1 and CDR2 (germline): MNHEY, SVGEGT. CDR3 loop: CASSSGQTRYEQYF. In DNA form, the CDR3 reads TGTGCCAGCAGTTCGGGACAGACGAGGTACGAGCAGTACTTC.

The V gene is TRBV21-1, the J gene TRBJ2-7; the DNA was not compared with TRBD1, the D call given in the table. TRBV21-1 is classified as a pseudogene. The CDR3 covers 15 residues. The CDR3: CASSGGGTGGYEQYF. The DNA for the CDR3 is TGTGCCAGCAGTGGGGGTGGGACAGGGGGCTACGAGCAGTACTTC.

V gene TRBV11-2 combines with J gene TRBJ1-1; TRBD1 might be the D (5 bases). Germline V gives CDR1 SGHAT, CDR2 FQNNGV. Trimming cost V 9 bases and J 0 bases, with 11 bases left between them. The CDR3 loop spans 13 amino acids. The CDR3 region is CASRAGLNTEAFF. CDR3 coding DNA: TGTGCCAGTCGTGCGGGGCTGAACACTGAAGCTTTCTTT.

The chain joins TRBV30 to TRBJ1-6; TRBD1 is a possible D gene (6 bases). The CDR3 runs 15 residues. Looked up from germline, CDR1 is GTSNPN and CDR2 is SVGIG (reference sequence). The V end was cut by 1 base, the J end by 6 bases, with 13 bases between. CDR3 amino acids: CAWSGGRTTNSPLHF. As DNA, the CDR3 is TGTGCCTGGAGTGGGGGGCGGACGACTAATTCACCCCTCCACTTT. The whole variable domain, remainder taken from reference TRBV30 and TRBJ1-6, is SQTIHQWPATLVQPVGSPLSLECTVEGTSNPNLYWYRQAAGRGLQLLFYSVGIGQISSEVPQNLSASRPQDRQFILSSKKLLLSDSGFYLCAWSGGRTTNSPLHFGNGTRLTVT.

The rearrangement uses TRBV10-3 and TRBJ1-1, with D tentatively TRBD1 (6 bases). This CDR3 comprises 11 residues. Between the trimmed V and J ends, which lost 2 bases and 8 bases, there was a span of 6 bases. Germline values: CDR1 ENHRY, CDR2 SYGVKD. CDR3 amino acids: CAISEGQEAFF. The CDR3 nucleotides read TGTGCCATCAGTGAGGGACAGGAAGCTTTCTTT.

This chain joins TRBV30 and TRBJ1-1; weak D call: TRBD1 (5 bases). Germline CDR1 reads GTSNPN; CDR2 reads SVGIG (reference sequence). The CDR3 sequence is 14 residues long. V was shortened by 2 bases and J by 5 bases, with 15 bases between the two germline ends. The chain's CDR3 is CAWSLPGPFTEAFF. The CDR3 nucleotides read TGTGCCTGGAGTCTGCCAGGGCCGTTTACTGAAGCTTTCTTT.

V is TRBV19 and J is TRBJ1-2; a possible D gene is TRBD1 (5 bases). The CDR3 runs to 16 residues. Per the germline V gene, CDR1 is LNHDA and CDR2 is SQIVND (reference sequence). Trimming left V 7 bases short and J 4 bases short, with 22 bases between. CDR3 in DNA: TGTGCCAGTATCGGCCGGCGGGGGACCGACCTCTATGGCTACACCTTC. It encodes CASIGRRGTDLYGYTF.

The chain carries TRBV19 and TRBJ2-5; 7 nucleotides align to TRBD2. CDR1 LNHDA and CDR2 SQIVND come from the germline V gene (reference sequence). CDR3 size: 15 residues. After removal of 3 bases from V and 0 bases from J, the junction contained 4 bases not matched to a gene. CDR3 sequence: CASSMRGSNQETQYF. Here the CDR3 DNA reads TGTGCCAGTAGTATGCGGGGGAGTAACCAAGAGACCCAGTACTTC. Full variable domain (remainder filled in from reference TRBV19 and TRBJ2-5): DGGITQSPKYLFRKEGQNVTLSCEQNLNHDAMYWYRQDPGQGLRLIYYSQIVNDFQKGDIAEGYSVSREKKESFPLTVTSAQKNPTAFYLCASSMRGSNQETQYFGPGTRLLVL.

This clone was seen only a few times. The chain carries TRBV5-1 and TRBJ1-2; D is uncertain. Trimming stripped 6 bases from V and 4 bases from J, with 10 bases between. This CDR3 region has 12 residues. Germline V gene lookup returns CDR1 SGHRS and CDR2 YFSETQ. The chain's CDR3 is CASTADFYGYTF. Written as DNA, the CDR3 is TGCGCCAGCACGGCCGACTTCTATGGCTACACCTTC.